A selection of T cell receptor beta chains follows, all from one sample in a study of Tregs in tolerant kidney transplant recipients. The repertoire was sequenced with immunoSEQ multiplex PCR; TCRdb's copy has only in-frame clones and lacks some. The table includes tens of thousands of clones, around 84% detected once. The sequenced sample consisted of CD4+ T cells from blood. The source of these receptors is a human donor in good health. Each CDR3 is given with its conserved first and last residue. A D gene is named only where the DNA matches it firmly. Where a row states a size, it is once, few, many or the class of an expanded clone; other rows omit it.

V: TRBV6-6; size: NA; J: TRBJ1-1; length: 14; D: NA; DNA: TGTGCCAGCAGTTACTCGAGTCAGGGAACTGAAGCTTTCTTT; CDR3: CASSYSSQGTEAFF
V: TRBV7-2; size: NA; J: TRBJ2-7; length: 15; D: NA; DNA: TGTGCCAGCAGCTTGGTGTGGGGGCAAACCTACGAGCAGTACTTC; CDR3: CASSLVWGQTYEQYF
V: TRBV29-1; size: NA; J: TRBJ2-1; length: 16; D: TRBD2; DNA: TGCAGCGCTGCCCGATCACCGGGACTAGAGGATACTGAGCAGTTCTTC; CDR3: CSAARSPGLEDTEQFF
V: TRBV11-3; size: NA; J: TRBJ2-3; length: 15; D: NA; DNA: TGTGCCAGCAGCCTTCTTTCCCACCCCACAGATACGCAGTATTTT; CDR3: CASSLLSHPTDTQYF
V: TRBV5-1; size: NA; J: TRBJ2-4; length: 15; D: NA; DNA: TGCGCCAGCAGCTTTGCGGGACTCGCCCAAAACATTCAGTACTTC; CDR3: CASSFAGLAQNIQYF
V: TRBV27; size: NA; J: TRBJ2-1; length: 17; D: NA; DNA: TGTGCCAGCAGCCCTTCACCGGGGACACCAATCCTAAATGAGCAGTTCTTC; CDR3: CASSPSPGTPILNEQFF
V: TRBV7-9; size: NA; J: TRBJ1-2; length: 18; D: TRBD1; DNA: TGTGCCAGCAGCTTAGGAAGACAGGGGATGAGATCTGGCTATGGCTACACCTTC; CDR3: CASSLGRQGMRSGYGYTF
V: TRBV19; size: NA; J: TRBJ1-5; length: 16; D: NA; DNA: TGTGCCAGTAGTATCCCCGGGACAAGGGGTTTGGAGCCCCAGCATTTT; CDR3: CASSIPGTRGLEPQHF
V: TRBV6-1; size: medium-sized; J: TRBJ1-4; length: 11; D: NA; DNA: TGTGCCAGCCGGCGGGCGTTGGGGCTGTTTTTT; CDR3: CASRRALGLFF
V: TRBV5-5; size: NA; J: TRBJ1-5; length: 15; D: NA; DNA: TGTGCCAGCAGCCCGGGAGGTCAGGTCAATCAGCCCCAGCATTTT; CDR3: CASSPGGQVNQPQHF
V: TRBV11-3; size: NA; J: TRBJ2-5; length: 16; D: NA; DNA: TGTGCCAGCAGCCTCATGGGGACGGGCGCACAAGAGACCCAGTACTTC; CDR3: CASSLMGTGAQETQYF
V: TRBV9; size: NA; J: TRBJ2-6; length: 18; D: TRBD2; DNA: TGTGCCAGCAGCGTAGAAACTAGCGGGAGCATTTGGACCAACGTCCTGACTTTC; CDR3: CASSVETSGSIWTNVLTF
V: TRBV2; size: once; J: TRBJ2-3; length: 14; D: TRBD1; DNA: TGTGCCAGCATGGACAGGGCCATCACAGATACGCAGTATTTT; CDR3: CASMDRAITDTQYF
V: TRBV6-1; size: NA; J: TRBJ1-3; length: 11; D: NA; DNA: TGTGCCAGCAGTCTAGGAAACACCATATATTTT; CDR3: CASSLGNTIYF